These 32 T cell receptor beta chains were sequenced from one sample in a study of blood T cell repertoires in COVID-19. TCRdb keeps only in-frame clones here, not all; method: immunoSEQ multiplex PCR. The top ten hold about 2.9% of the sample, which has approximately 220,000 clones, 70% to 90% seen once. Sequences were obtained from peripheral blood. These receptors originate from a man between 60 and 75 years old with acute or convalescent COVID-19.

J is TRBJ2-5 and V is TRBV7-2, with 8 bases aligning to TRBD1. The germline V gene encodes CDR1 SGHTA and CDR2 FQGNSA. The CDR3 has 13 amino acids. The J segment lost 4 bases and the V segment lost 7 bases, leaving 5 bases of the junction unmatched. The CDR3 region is CASMDRVGETQYF. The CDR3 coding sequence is TGTGCCAGCATGGACAGGGTAGGAGAGACCCAGTACTTC.

CDR3 loop: CASSFPLRDRNIQYF. In DNA form, the CDR3 reads TGTGCCAGCAGTTTTCCCTTGAGGGACAGAAACATTCAGTACTTC. The J gene is TRBJ2-4, the V gene TRBV28; 7 bases agree with TRBD1. Germline CDR1 and CDR2: MDHEN and SYDVKM. V lost 3 bases to trimming and J lost 6 bases; unmatched junction nucleotides: 8. The CDR3 loop spans 15 amino acids.

The CDR3 DNA sequence: TGTGCCAGTACCATGGGGCTAGCGGGCAGGGGGGCCAAAAACATTCAGTACTTC. Residues: CASTMGLAGRGAKNIQYF. The V and J genes are TRBV19 and TRBJ2-4, with D perhaps matching TRBD2 (8 bases). V was trimmed by 7 bases and J by 1 base, leaving 23 bases between them. Germline values: CDR1 LNHDA, CDR2 SQIVND (reference sequence). This CDR3 is built from 18 residues.

The CDR3 here is CAISESMGGGQSSYEQYF. CDR3 in DNA: TGTGCCATCAGTGAGTCCATGGGGGGGGGCCAGAGCTCCTACGAGCAGTACTTC. The gene calls are TRBV10-3 and TRBJ2-7, with D possibly matching TRBD2 (7 bases). This CDR3 is 18 amino acids long. The V and J ends lost 0 bases and 0 bases respectively, with 18 bases between them. Germline loops: CDR1 ENHRY, CDR2 SYGVKD.

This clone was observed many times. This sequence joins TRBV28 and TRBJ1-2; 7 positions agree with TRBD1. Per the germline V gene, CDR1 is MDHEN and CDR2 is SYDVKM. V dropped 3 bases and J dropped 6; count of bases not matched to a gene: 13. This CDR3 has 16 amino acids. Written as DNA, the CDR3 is TGTGCCAGCAGTTTCGCCAGGGGGACGTCACAGAATGGCTACACCTTC. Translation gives CASSFARGTSQNGYTF.

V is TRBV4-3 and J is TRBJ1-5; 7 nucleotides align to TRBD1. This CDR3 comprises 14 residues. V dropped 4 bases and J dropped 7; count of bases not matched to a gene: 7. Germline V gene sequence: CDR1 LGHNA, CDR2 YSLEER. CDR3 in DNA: TGCGCCAGCAGCCTCGTTAGGGGGCAACAGCCCCAGCATTTT. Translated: CASSLVRGQQPQHF.

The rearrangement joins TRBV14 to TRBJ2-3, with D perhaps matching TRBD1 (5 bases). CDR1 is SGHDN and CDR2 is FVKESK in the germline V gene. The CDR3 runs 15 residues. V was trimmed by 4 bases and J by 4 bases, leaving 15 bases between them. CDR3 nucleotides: TGTGCCAGCAGCCCCCAGGGTTTCAGGGCAGATACGCAGTATTTT. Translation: CASSPQGFRADTQYF. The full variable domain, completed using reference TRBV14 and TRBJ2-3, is EAGVTQFPSHSVIEKGQTVTLRCDPISGHDNLYWYRRVMGKEIKFLLHFVKESKQDESGMPNNRFLAERTGGTYSTLKVQPAELEDSGVYFCASSPQGFRADTQYFGPGTRLTVL.

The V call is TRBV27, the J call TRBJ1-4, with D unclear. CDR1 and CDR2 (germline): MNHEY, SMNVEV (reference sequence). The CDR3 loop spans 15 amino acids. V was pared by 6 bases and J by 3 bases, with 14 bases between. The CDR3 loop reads CASSGVSGPNEKLFF. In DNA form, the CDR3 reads TGTGCCAGCAGCGGGGTAAGCGGCCCTAATGAAAAACTGTTTTTT.

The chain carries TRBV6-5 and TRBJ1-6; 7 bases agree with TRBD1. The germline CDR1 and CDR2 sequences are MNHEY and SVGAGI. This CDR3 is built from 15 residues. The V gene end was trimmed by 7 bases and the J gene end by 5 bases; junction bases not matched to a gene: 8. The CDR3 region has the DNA TGTGCCAGCATTTGGACAGGCCCACATAATTCACCCCTCCACTTT. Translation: CASIWTGPHNSPLHF.

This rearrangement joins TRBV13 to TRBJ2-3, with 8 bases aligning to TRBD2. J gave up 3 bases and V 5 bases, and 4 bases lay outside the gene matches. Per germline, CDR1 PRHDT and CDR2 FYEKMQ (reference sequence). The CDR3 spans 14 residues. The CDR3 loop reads CASSHRGGTDTQYF. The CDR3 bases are TGTGCCAGCAGCCACCGGGGGGGTACAGATACGCAGTATTTT.

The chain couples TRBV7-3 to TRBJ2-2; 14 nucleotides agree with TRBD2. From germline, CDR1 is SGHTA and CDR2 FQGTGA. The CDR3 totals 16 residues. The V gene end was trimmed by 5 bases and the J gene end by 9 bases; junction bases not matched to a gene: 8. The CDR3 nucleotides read TGTGCCAGCAGCCCCGGGGGACTAGCGGGGGCCAGGGAGCTGTTTTTT. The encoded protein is CASSPGGLAGARELFF.

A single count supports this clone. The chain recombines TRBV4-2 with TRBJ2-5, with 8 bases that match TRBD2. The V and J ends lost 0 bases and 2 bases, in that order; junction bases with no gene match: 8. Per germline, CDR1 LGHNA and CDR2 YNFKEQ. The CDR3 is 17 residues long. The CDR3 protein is CASSQDQSGGPQETQYF. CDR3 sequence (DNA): TGTGCCAGCAGCCAAGATCAATCGGGGGGGCCTCAAGAGACCCAGTACTTC.

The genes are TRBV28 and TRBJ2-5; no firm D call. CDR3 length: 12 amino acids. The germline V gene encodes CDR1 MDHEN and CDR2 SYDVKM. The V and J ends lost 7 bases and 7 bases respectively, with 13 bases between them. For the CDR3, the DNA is TGTGCCAGCAAGACTTATCCGGGGACCCAGTACTTC. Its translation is CASKTYPGTQYF.

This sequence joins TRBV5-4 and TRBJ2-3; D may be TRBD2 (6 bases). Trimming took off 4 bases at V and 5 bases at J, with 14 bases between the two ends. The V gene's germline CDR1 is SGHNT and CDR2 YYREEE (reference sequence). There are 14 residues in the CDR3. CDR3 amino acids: CASSEDREIDTQYF. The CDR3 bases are TGTGCCAGCAGCGAGGACCGGGAGATAGATACGCAGTATTTT.

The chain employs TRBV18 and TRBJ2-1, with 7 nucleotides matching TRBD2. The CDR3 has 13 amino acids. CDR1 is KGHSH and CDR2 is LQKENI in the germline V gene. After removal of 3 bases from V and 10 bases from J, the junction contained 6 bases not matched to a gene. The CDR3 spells CASSPRGRAEQFF. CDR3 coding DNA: TGTGCCAGCTCACCTCGAGGGAGGGCGGAGCAGTTCTTC.

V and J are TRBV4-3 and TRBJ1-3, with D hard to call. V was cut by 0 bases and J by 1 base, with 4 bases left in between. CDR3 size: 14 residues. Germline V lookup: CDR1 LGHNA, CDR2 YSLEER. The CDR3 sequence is CASSQDSSGNTIYF. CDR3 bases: TGCGCCAGCAGCCAAGATAGTTCTGGAAACACCATATATTTT.

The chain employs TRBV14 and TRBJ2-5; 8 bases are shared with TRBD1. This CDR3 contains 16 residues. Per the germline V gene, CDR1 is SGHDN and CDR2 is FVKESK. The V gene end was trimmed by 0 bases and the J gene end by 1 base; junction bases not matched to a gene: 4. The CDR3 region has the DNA TGTGCCAGCAGCCAAGAAGGACAGGGACCCCAAGAGACCCAGTACTTC. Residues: CASSQEGQGPQETQYF.

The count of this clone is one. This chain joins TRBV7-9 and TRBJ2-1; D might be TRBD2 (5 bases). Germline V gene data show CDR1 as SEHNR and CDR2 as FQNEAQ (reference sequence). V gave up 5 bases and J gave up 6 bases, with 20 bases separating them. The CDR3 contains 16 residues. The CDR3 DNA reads TGTGCCAGCAGCCCTGGACTGTGGGTCGCCAGCAATGAGCAGTTCTTC. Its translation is CASSPGLWVASNEQFF.

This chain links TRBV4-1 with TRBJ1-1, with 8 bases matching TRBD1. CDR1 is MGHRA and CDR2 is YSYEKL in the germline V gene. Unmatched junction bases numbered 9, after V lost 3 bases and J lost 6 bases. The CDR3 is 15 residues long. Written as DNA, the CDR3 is TGCGCCAGCAGCCACCAGGACAGGGAGGGCGCTGAAGCTTTCTTT. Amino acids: CASSHQDREGAEAFF.

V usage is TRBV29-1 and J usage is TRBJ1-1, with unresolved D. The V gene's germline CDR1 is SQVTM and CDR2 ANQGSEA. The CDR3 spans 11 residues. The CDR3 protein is CSGLTYTEAFF. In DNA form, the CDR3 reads TGCAGTGGACTCACCTACACTGAAGCTTTCTTT.

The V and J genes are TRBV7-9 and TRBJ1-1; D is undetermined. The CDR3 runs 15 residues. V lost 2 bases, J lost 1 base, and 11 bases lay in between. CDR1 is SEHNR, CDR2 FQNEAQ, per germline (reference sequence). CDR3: CASSLMGTSNTEAFF. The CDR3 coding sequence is TGTGCCAGCAGCTTAATGGGCACCTCGAACACTGAAGCTTTCTTT.

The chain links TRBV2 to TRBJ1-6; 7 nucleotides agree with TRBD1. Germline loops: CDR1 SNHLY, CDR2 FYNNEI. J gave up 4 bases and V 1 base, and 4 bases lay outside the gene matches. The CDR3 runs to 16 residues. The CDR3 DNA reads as TGTGCCAGCAGTGAAGACAGGGGCGTTTATAATTCACCCCTCCACTTT. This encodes CASSEDRGVYNSPLHF. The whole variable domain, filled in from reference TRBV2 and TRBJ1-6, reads EPEVTQTPSHQVTQMGQEVILRCVPISNHLYFYWYRQILGQKVEFLVSFYNNEISEKSEIFDDQFSVERPDGSNFTLKIRSTKLEDSAMYFCASSEDRGVYNSPLHFGNGTRLTVT.

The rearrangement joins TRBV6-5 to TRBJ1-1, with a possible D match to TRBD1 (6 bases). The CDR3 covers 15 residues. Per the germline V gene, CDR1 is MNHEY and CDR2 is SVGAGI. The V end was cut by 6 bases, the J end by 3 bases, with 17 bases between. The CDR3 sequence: CASRGPTGIYTEAFF. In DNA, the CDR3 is TGTGCCAGCAGGGGACCCACAGGGATATACACTGAAGCTTTCTTT.

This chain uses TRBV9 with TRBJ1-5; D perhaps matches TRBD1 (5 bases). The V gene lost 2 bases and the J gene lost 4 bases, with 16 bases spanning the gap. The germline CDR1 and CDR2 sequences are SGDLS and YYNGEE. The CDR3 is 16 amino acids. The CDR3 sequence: CASSVDATGLNQPQHF. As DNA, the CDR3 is TGTGCCAGCAGCGTCGACGCCACAGGCCTTAATCAGCCCCAGCATTTT. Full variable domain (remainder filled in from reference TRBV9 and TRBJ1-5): DSGVTQTPKHLITATGQRVTLRCSPRSGDLSVYWYQQSLDQGLQFLIQYYNGEERAKGNILERFSAQQFPDLHSELNLSSLELGDSALYFCASSVDATGLNQPQHFGDGTRLSIL.

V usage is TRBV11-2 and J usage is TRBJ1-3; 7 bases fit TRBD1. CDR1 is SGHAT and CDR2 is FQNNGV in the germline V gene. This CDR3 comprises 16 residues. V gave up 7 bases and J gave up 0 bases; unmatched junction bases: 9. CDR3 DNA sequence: TGTGCCAGCACCCCCAGGGGGAGAAGCTCTGGAAACACCATATATTTT. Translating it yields CASTPRGRSSGNTIYF.

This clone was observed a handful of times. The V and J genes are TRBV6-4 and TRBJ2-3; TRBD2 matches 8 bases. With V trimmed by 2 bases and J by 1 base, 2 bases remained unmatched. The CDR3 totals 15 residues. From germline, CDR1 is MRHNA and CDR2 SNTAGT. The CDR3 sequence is CASSDEAGGTDTQYF. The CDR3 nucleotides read TGTGCCAGCAGTGACGAAGCGGGGGGCACAGATACGCAGTATTTT.

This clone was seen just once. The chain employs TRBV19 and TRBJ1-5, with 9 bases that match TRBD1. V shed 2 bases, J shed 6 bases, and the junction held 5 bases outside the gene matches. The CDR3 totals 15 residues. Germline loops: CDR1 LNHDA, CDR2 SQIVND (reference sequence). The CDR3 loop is CASSITLDRGQPQHF. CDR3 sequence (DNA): TGTGCCAGTAGTATAACGCTGGACAGGGGTCAGCCCCAGCATTTT.

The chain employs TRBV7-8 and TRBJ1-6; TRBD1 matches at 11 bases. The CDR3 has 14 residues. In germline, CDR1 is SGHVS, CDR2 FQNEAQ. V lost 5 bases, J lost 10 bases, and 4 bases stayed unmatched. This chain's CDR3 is CASSPGTGGSPLHF. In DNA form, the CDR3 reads TGTGCCAGCAGCCCCGGGACAGGGGGGTCACCCCTCCACTTT.

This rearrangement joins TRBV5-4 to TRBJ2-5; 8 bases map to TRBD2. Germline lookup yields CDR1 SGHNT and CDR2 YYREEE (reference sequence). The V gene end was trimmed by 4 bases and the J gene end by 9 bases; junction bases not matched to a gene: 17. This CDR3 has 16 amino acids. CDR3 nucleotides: TGTGCCAGCAGCCAGACTCCGGGACTAGACGAGAGGGCCCAGTACTTC. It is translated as CASSQTPGLDERAQYF.

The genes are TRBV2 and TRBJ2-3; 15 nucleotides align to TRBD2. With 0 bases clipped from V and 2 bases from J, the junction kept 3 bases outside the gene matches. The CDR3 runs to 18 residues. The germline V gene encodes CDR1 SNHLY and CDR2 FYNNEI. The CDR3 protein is CASSEAGLAGGITDTQYF. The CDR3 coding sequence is TGTGCCAGCAGTGAAGCCGGACTAGCGGGGGGGATCACAGATACGCAGTATTTT.

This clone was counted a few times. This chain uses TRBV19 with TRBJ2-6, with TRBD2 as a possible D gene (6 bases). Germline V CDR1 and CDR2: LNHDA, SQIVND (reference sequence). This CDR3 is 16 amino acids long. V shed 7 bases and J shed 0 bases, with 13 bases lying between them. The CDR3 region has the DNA TGTGCCAGTACCATACCCGGGGGCTCTGGGGCCAACGTCCTGACTTTC. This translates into CASTIPGGSGANVLTF.

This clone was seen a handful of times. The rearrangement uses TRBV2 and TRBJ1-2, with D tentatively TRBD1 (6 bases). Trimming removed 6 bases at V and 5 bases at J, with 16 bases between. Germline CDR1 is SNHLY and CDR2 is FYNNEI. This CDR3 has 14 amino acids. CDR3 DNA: TGTGCCAGCAGATTAGACAGGACTGCTTATGGCTACACCTTC. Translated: CASRLDRTAYGYTF.